Shown below are 28 T cell receptor beta chains from a single sample sequenced in a study of T cell responses to AZD1222 COVID-19 vaccine. Only in-frame clones appear in the TCRdb table, and some are missing; sequencing was by immunoSEQ multiplex PCR. This table holds roughly 170,000 clones, 90% to 95% found once. This sample comprised peripheral blood, obtained 28 days after the second AZD1222 dose. The receptors come from an adult who received the AZD1222 COVID-19 vaccine.

The rearrangement links TRBV6-5 to TRBJ2-3; D gene unclear. The V gene's germline CDR1 is MNHEY and CDR2 SVGAGI. CDR3 length: 14 residues. The ends were cut back, 8 bases at V and 0 bases at J, with 12 bases in the middle. This CDR3 is CASRFEGSTDTQYF. The CDR3 region has the DNA TGTGCCAGCCGATTCGAAGGCAGCACAGATACGCAGTATTTT.

J is TRBJ2-2 and V is TRBV24-1; D gene ambiguous. V was trimmed by 6 bases and J by 0 bases, leaving 10 bases between them. The CDR3 is 15 residues long. Germline CDR1 KGHDR, CDR2 SFDVKD. The DNA for the CDR3 is TGTGCCACCAGTTCCGGCAGAACGAACACCGGGGAGCTGTTTTTT. It translates to CATSSGRTNTGELFF.

The rearrangement joins TRBV7-8 to TRBJ1-1; 8 bases are a match to TRBD1. The length of the CDR3 is 16 residues. V lost 3 bases to trimming and J lost 2 bases; unmatched junction nucleotides: 8. The germline V gene has CDR1 SGHVS and CDR2 FQNEAQ. The CDR3 loop is CASSLGDRGLNTEAFF. As DNA, the CDR3 is TGTGCCAGCAGCTTGGGCGACAGGGGTTTAAACACTGAAGCTTTCTTT.

This chain links TRBV6-5 with TRBJ1-6; the match to TRBD1 covers 8 bases. Germline CDR1 MNHEY, CDR2 SVGAGI. V was pared by 6 bases and J by 5 bases, with 3 bases of the junction left unmatched. The CDR3 contains 14 residues. The CDR3 region is CASSQGQDNSPLHF. CDR3 DNA: TGTGCCAGCAGCCAGGGACAGGATAATTCACCCCTCCACTTT.

The J gene is TRBJ1-5, the V gene TRBV5-5, with 12 bases aligning to TRBD1. Germline loops: CDR1 SGHKS, CDR2 YYEKEE (reference sequence). The CDR3 is 17 residues long. After removal of 4 bases from V and 7 bases from J, the junction contained 12 bases not matched to a gene. CDR3 amino acids: CASSQGGTGGFLQPQHF. As DNA, the CDR3 is TGTGCCAGCAGCCAGGGCGGGACAGGGGGCTTCCTACAGCCCCAGCATTTT.

The rearrangement uses TRBV11-2 and TRBJ1-1; D is ambiguous. The CDR3 runs 12 residues. In germline, CDR1 is SGHAT, CDR2 FQNNGV. Trimming stripped 4 bases from V and 5 bases from J, with 8 bases between. CDR3 in DNA: TGTGCCAGCAGCTGGGGTGGGACTGAAGCTTTCTTT. Protein product: CASSWGGTEAFF.

The rearrangement links TRBV5-1 to TRBJ2-7; TRBD1 matches at 10 bases. The germline CDR1 and CDR2 sequences are SGHRS and YFSETQ. V gave up 3 bases and J gave up 3 bases; unmatched junction bases: 12. The CDR3 consists of 17 residues. The CDR3 region has the DNA TGCGCCAGCAGCTCAGACCGACTCCGGGACAGGGGCTACGAGCAGTACTTC. Amino acid sequence: CASSSDRLRDRGYEQYF. Full variable domain (remainder filled in from reference TRBV5-1 and TRBJ2-7): KAGVTQTPRYLIKTRGQQVTLSCSPISGHRSVSWYQQTPGQGLQFLFEYFSETQRNKGNFPGRFSGRQFSNSRSEMNVSTLELGDSALYLCASSSDRLRDRGYEQYFGPGTRLTVT.

The rearrangement links TRBV21-1 to TRBJ2-1; TRBD2, the D gene given by the table, was not confirmed from the DNA. TRBV21-1 is termed a pseudogene. The CDR3 loop spans 16 amino acids. CDR3 sequence: CASSKHGGGAYNEQFF. For the CDR3, the DNA is TGTGCCAGCAGCAAACATGGCGGGGGGGCCTACAATGAGCAGTTCTTC.

This chain joins TRBV28 and TRBJ1-2, with a possible D match to TRBD1 (6 bases). Germline V gives CDR1 MDHEN, CDR2 SYDVKM. The germline V and J ends were trimmed by 1 base and 8 bases, with 14 bases remaining between them. The CDR3 has 14 residues. The CDR3 bases are TGTGCCAGCAGTTTATCGACGGGGGCTGGAGGCTACACCTTC. Protein: CASSLSTGAGGYTF.

The V and J genes are TRBV2 and TRBJ2-5; tentatively, D is TRBD2 (6 bases). Trimming pared 5 bases from V and 1 base from J, leaving 11 bases between. This CDR3 has 14 amino acids. Germline lookup yields CDR1 SNHLY and CDR2 FYNNEI. The CDR3 DNA follows: TGTGCCAGCAGTCCCGTGGGGGGCCAAGAGACCCAGTACTTC. This gives the protein CASSPVGGQETQYF.

The chain is built from TRBV28 and TRBJ1-4; D might be TRBD1 (5 bases). The CDR3 contains 15 residues. Germline V gene data show CDR1 as MDHEN and CDR2 as SYDVKM. Trimming removed 4 bases at V and 3 bases at J, with 12 bases between. CDR3: CASSSVSGSNEKLFF. DNA of the CDR3: TGTGCCAGCAGTTCCGTATCAGGGTCTAATGAAAAACTGTTTTTT.

This chain uses TRBV7-8 with TRBJ2-5; D is undetermined. CDR3 length equals 15 residues. Trimming took 5 bases from V and 6 from J, leaving 19 bases between them. Germline CDR1 SGHVS, CDR2 FQNEAQ. The CDR3 reads CASSPPALRGKTQYF. The CDR3 DNA follows: TGTGCCAGCAGCCCGCCTGCGCTCCGTGGGAAGACCCAGTACTTC.

This chain uses TRBV6-2 or TRBV6-3 with TRBJ2-1; 8 bases agree with TRBD2. J gave up 2 bases and V 5 bases, and 5 bases lay outside the gene matches. CDR1 and CDR2 (germline): MNHEY, SVGEGT. The CDR3 spans 15 residues. This CDR3 is CASSARGAAYNEQFF. CDR3 coding DNA: TGTGCCAGCAGTGCGCGGGGGGCCGCCTACAATGAGCAGTTCTTC.

Here the CDR3 reads CASSIDPVGQPQHF. CDR3 sequence (DNA): TGTGCCAGTAGTATTGATCCGGTGGGCCAGCCCCAGCATTTT. The genes are TRBV19 and TRBJ1-5; the D is unclear. The CDR3 totals 14 residues. The germline CDR1 and CDR2 sequences are LNHDA and SQIVND (reference sequence). Deletions cut 3 bases from V and 7 bases from J, with 13 bases between.

This clone was seen just once. The J gene is TRBJ2-7, the V gene TRBV18; weak D call: TRBD1 (6 bases). The V gene lost 2 bases and the J gene lost 2 bases, with 13 bases spanning the gap. CDR3 size: 15 residues. The V gene's germline CDR1 is KGHSH and CDR2 LQKENI. The CDR3 DNA sequence: TGTGCCAGCTCACCAGGTTTCGGACAGACCTACGAGCAGTACTTC. It codes for CASSPGFGQTYEQYF.

The CDR3 here is CASSGLAGAHEQYF. DNA for the CDR3: TGTGCCAGCAGCGGACTAGCGGGAGCCCACGAGCAGTACTTC. This chain connects TRBV2 to TRBJ2-7, with 13 bases fitting TRBD2. The CDR3 spans 14 residues. Germline CDR1 and CDR2: SNHLY and FYNNEI. Germline trimming cut 6 bases from V and 5 bases from J; bases unmatched to any gene: 4.

The J gene is TRBJ2-7, the V gene TRBV3-1 (or the pseudogene TRBV3-2); TRBD1 matches 9 bases. The CDR3 consists of 19 residues. The V segment lost 3 bases and the J segment 3 bases; nucleotides outside the gene matches: 18. CDR1 LGHDT and CDR2 YNNKEL come from the germline V gene (reference sequence). The CDR3 DNA reads TGTGCCAGCAGCCAGGGACCGGGACAGGGAGTAATTTCCGTCTACGAGCAGTACTTC. Protein product: CASSQGPGQGVISVYEQYF.

The J gene is TRBJ2-3, the V gene TRBV11-2, with TRBD2 identical over 8 bases. The ends lost 5 bases at V and 2 bases at J; junction bases unmatched: 3. The CDR3 consists of 14 residues. Germline V gene sequence: CDR1 SGHAT, CDR2 FQNNGV. This CDR3 reads CASSRTSPTDTQYF. The CDR3 DNA reads as TGTGCCAGCAGCCGGACTAGCCCCACAGATACGCAGTATTTT.

The chain has TRBV19 and TRBJ1-2; D is undetermined. The germline gives CDR1 LNHDA, CDR2 SQIVND (reference sequence). Trimming stripped 4 bases from V and 1 base from J, with 13 bases between. This CDR3 region has 15 residues. CDR3 sequence (DNA): TGTGCCAGTAGTACCCCGGAATTCCGTAACTATGGCTACACCTTC. Translation gives CASSTPEFRNYGYTF.

The gene calls are TRBV9 and TRBJ1-1; 10 nucleotides agree with TRBD1. CDR3 size: 16 residues. V lost 0 bases to trimming and J lost 0 bases; unmatched junction nucleotides: 2. CDR1 SGDLS and CDR2 YYNGEE come from the germline V gene. This CDR3 is CASSVVGTGVNTEAFF. The CDR3 DNA reads TGTGCCAGCAGCGTAGTCGGGACAGGGGTGAACACTGAAGCTTTCTTT.

This clone was counted once. This sequence joins TRBV9 and TRBJ1-1; D unresolved. CDR3 length equals 15 residues. V was trimmed by 0 bases and J by 4 bases, leaving 13 bases between them. The germline gives CDR1 SGDLS, CDR2 YYNGEE. The chain's CDR3 is CASSVDWTDFTEAFF. The CDR3 region has the DNA TGTGCCAGCAGCGTAGACTGGACGGATTTCACTGAAGCTTTCTTT.

The chain has TRBV19 and TRBJ1-1; D remains ambiguous. The ends were cut back, 3 bases at V and 1 base at J, with 6 bases in the middle. This CDR3 has 13 amino acids. Germline-derived CDR1 and CDR2 are LNHDA and SQIVND (reference sequence). CDR3 nucleotides: TGTGCCAGTAGTATCTCCGCGAACACTGAAGCTTTCTTT. Amino acids: CASSISANTEAFF.

V is TRBV4-2 and J is TRBJ1-2, with D uncertain. CDR3 length: 15 amino acids. Trimming shortened V by 1 base and J by 4 bases, and 13 bases separated the two germline ends. Germline V gives CDR1 LGHNA, CDR2 YNFKEQ. CDR3 sequence reads: CASSQVRALAYGYTF. CDR3 coding DNA: TGTGCCAGCAGCCAAGTCCGGGCACTGGCCTATGGCTACACCTTC.

The chain is built from TRBV5-1 and TRBJ2-7, with 11 nucleotides matching TRBD1. Losses at the gene ends were 4 bases for V and 5 bases for J; bases not matched to a gene: 11. This CDR3 is built from 16 residues. The germline CDR1 and CDR2 sequences are SGHRS and YFSETQ. The CDR3, as DNA: TGCGCCAGCAGCCGATTTGGGACAGGGGGAGGAAACGAGCAGTACTTC. It specifies CASSRFGTGGGNEQYF.

The chain couples TRBV2 to TRBJ1-2, with D unresolved. Between the trimmed V and J ends, which lost 4 bases and 7 bases, there was a span of 13 bases. This CDR3 spans 13 amino acids. In germline, CDR1 is SNHLY, CDR2 FYNNEI. The CDR3 spells CASSGLVYSGYTF. CDR3 bases: TGTGCCAGCAGTGGATTAGTATATAGTGGCTACACCTTC.

The chain couples TRBV4-1 to TRBJ2-1; D is ambiguous. From germline, CDR1 is MGHRA and CDR2 YSYEKL. V lost 1 base and J 7 bases, leaving 11 bases between the germline ends. The length of the CDR3 is 14 residues. CDR3 DNA: TGCGCCAGCAGCCAAGCCCCGTTGAGGAATGAGCAGTTCTTC. Translated: CASSQAPLRNEQFF.

V is TRBV6-2 or TRBV6-3 and J is TRBJ1-1, with D hard to call. Trimming shortened V by 6 bases and J by 1 base, and 12 bases separated the two germline ends. CDR3 length: 14 residues. Germline CDR1 and CDR2: MNHEY and SVGEGT. The CDR3 loop is CASSPGRRNTEAFF. In nucleotides, the CDR3 is TGTGCCAGCAGCCCCGGACGGAGGAACACTGAAGCTTTCTTT.

V usage is TRBV5-1 and J usage is TRBJ2-7; TRBD1 aligns across 7 bases. CDR1 and CDR2 from the germline V gene are SGHRS and YFSETQ. The ends lost 4 bases at V and 7 bases at J; junction bases unmatched: 14. CDR3 length: 15 residues. In DNA, the CDR3 is TGCGCCAGCAGCGTACACAGGGGCCAGGGTGGGGAGCAGTACTTC. This encodes CASSVHRGQGGEQYF.